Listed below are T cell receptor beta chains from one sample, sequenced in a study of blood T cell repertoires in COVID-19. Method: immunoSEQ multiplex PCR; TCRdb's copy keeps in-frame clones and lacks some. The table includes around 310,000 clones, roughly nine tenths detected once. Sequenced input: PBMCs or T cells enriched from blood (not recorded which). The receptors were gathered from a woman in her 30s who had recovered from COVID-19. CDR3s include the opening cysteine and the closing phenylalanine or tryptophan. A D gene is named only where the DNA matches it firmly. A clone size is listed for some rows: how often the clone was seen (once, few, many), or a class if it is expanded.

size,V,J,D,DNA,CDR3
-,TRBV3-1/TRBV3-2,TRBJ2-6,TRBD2,TGTGCCAGCAGCGCCAGGGAGGGCAACGTCCTGACTTTC,CASSAREGNVLTF
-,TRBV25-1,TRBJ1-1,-,TGTGCCAGCTCACAGGGATGGACTGAAGCTTTCTTT,CASSQGWTEAFF
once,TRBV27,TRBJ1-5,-,TGTGCCAGCAGTTTAAGGGGTGTAAGCAATCAGCCCCAGCATTTT,CASSLRGVSNQPQHF
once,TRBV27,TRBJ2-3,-,TGTGCCAGCAGTTACGAGCCCCGTGGCACAGATACGCAGTATTTT,CASSYEPRGTDTQYF
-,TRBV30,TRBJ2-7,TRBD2,TGTGCCTGGAGTGTAGGCGGGGGAGACTACGAGCAGTACTTC,CAWSVGGGDYEQYF
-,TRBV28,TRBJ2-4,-,TGTGCCAGCAGTTCCGGACAGTTCAAAAACATTCAGTACTTC,CASSSGQFKNIQYF
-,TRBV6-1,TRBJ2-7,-,TGTGCCAGCAGCCTCTACGAGCAGTACTTC,CASSLYEQYF
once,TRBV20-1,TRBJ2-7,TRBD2,TGCAGTGCTAGTTCGTCTGCGACTAGCGGAACGGGGGAGCAGTACTTC,CSASSSATSGTGEQYF
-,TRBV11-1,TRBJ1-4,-,TGTGCCAGCAGCTTATACGGGACAAACGAAAAACTGTTTTTT,CASSLYGTNEKLFF
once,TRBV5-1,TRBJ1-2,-,TGCGCCAGCAGCTTGGCAGTCTCTAACTATGGCTACACCTTC,CASSLAVSNYGYTF
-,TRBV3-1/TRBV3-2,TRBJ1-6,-,TGTGCCAGCAGCCAAGATCCGAGGGGGGGTCTTGATAATTCACCCCTCCACTTT,CASSQDPRGGLDNSPLHF
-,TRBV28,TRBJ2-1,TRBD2,TGTGCCAGCAGTTCCGATCTCGGACTAGCGGGAGCCAACTCCTACAATGAGCAGTTCTTC,CASSSDLGLAGANSYNEQFF
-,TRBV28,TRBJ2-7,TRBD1,TGTGCCAGCAGTTTGATCGGACAGGGGGTCGACGAGCAGTACTTC,CASSLIGQGVDEQYF
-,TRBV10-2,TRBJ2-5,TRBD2,TGCGCCAGCGGACTAGCGGGAGGTTTAGAGACCCAGTACTTC,CASGLAGGLETQYF
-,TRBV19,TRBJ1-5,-,TGTGCCAGTAGTATAGGTTACCTGGGGGGGGACGGAAATCAGCCCCAGCATTTT,CASSIGYLGGDGNQPQHF
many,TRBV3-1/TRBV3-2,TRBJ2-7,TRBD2,TGTGCCAGCAGCCAAGCGGCCAGCGGGAACTCCTACGAGCAGTACTTC,CASSQAASGNSYEQYF
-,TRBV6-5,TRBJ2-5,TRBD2,TGTGCCAGCAGTTACTCGACTGGACTAGGGCAGGAGACCCAGTACTTC,CASSYSTGLGQETQYF
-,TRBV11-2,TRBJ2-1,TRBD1,TGTGCCAGCAGCCCAAGGACAGGGCAGAATGAGCAGTTCTTC,CASSPRTGQNEQFF
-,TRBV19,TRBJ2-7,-,TGTGCCAGTAGCCCCCGTTTCGGACTTACAACCTACGAGCAGTACTTC,CASSPRFGLTTYEQYF
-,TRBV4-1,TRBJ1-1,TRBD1,TGCGCCAGCAGCCCCAGGGACAGGGGGATGTATGAAGCTTTCTTT,CASSPRDRGMYEAFF
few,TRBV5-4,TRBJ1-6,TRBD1,TGTGCCAGCAGCCCAGGACAGGGGTATTCACCCCTCCACTTT,CASSPGQGYSPLHF
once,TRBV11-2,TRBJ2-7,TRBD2,TGTGCCAGCAGCTTAACCGATACCGGGACTAGCGGGCCCTACGAGCAGTACTTC,CASSLTDTGTSGPYEQYF
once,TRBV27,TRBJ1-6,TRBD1,TGTGCCAGCACAAATAACAGGGGCGTAGCGTCACCCCTCCACTTT,CASTNNRGVASPLHF
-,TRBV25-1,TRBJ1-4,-,TGTGCCAGCAGTGAATGGAGGAGTGCAACTAATGAAAAACTGTTTTTT,CASSEWRSATNEKLFF
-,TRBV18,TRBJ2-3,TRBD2,TGTGCCAGCTCACCACGGACTAGCTTTAATTCCATGCGGAGCACAGATACGCAGTATTTT,CASSPRTSFNSMRSTDTQYF
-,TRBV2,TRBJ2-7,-,TGTGCCAGCACTGAGTGGGAGTCACAAGGAACCTACGAGCAGTACTTC,CASTEWESQGTYEQYF
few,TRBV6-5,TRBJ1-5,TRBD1,TGTGCCAGCAGGCTGGGACAGGGGACAAATCAGCCCCAGCATTTT,CASRLGQGTNQPQHF
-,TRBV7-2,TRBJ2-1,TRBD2,TGTGCCAGCAGCTTAGTTAGCGGGAGTATCTACAATGAGCAGTTCTTC,CASSLVSGSIYNEQFF
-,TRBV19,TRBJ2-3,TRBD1,TGTGCCAGTAGTACCCGGGACAGGAGCACAGATACGCAGTATTTT,CASSTRDRSTDTQYF
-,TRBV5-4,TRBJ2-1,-,TGTGCCAGCCTTAGGGGGGGAATTCGAGGAAATGAGCAGTTCTTC,CASLRGGIRGNEQFF
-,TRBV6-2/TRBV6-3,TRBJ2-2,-,TGTGCCAGCAGTTACTCTTTTCTAAGTCCCACCGGGGAGCTGTTTTTT,CASSYSFLSPTGELFF
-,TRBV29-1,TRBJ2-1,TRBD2,TGCAGCGTCGGACTAGCGGGAGTTAGTAGTGAGCAGTTCTTC,CSVGLAGVSSEQFF
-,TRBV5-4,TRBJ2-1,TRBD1,TGTGCCAGCAGCAAAGGGACAGGGGGGTTAGGAAATCCCAATGAGCAGTTCTTC,CASSKGTGGLGNPNEQFF
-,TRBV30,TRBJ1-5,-,TGTGCCTGGAGTGTCGGGGGAGAGGGTCAGCCCCAGCATTTT,CAWSVGGEGQPQHF
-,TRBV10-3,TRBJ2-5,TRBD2,TGTGCCATCAGTGGGAGGGGGAGCGGGAGAGAAGAGACCCAGTACTTC,CAISGRGSGREETQYF
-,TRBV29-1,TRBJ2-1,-,TGCAGCGTCCGAAACCAGTCCAATGAGCAGTTCTTC,CSVRNQSNEQFF
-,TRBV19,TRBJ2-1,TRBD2,TGTGCCAGTAGTTCCAAGCGAGCCGGGGGGAATGAGCAGTTCTTC,CASSSKRAGGNEQFF
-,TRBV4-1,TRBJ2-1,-,TGCGCCAGCAGCCAAGTATCGGGTGAGCAGTTCTTC,CASSQVSGEQFF
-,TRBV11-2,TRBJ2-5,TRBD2,TGTGCCAGCAGCTTAGAATTCGCTAGCGGTAATCAAGAGACCCAGTACTTC,CASSLEFASGNQETQYF
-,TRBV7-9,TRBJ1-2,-,TGTGCCAGCAGCCTCAGGCCCACGGATGGCTACACCTTC,CASSLRPTDGYTF
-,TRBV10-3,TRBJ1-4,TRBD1,TGTGCCATCAGCCCAGGGGGTTCTGATGAAAAACTGTTTTTT,CAISPGGSDEKLFF
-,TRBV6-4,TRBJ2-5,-,TGTGCCAGCAAACAGGGGCGGGACATCACTTGCCAAGAGACCCAGTACTTC,CASKQGRDITCQETQYF
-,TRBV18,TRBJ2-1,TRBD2,TGTGCCAGCTCACCATCCGAACCACGTAAGCGGGAGATGTACAATGAGCAGTTCTTC,CASSPSEPRKREMYNEQFF
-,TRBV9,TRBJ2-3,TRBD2,TGTGCCAGCAGCGTAGACAGGTCGGGTAGCGGGCACACAGATACGCAGTATTTT,CASSVDRSGSGHTDTQYF
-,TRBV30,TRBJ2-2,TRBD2,TGTGCCTGGGTGGGACTAGCGGGCACCGGGGAGCTGTTTTTT,CAWVGLAGTGELFF
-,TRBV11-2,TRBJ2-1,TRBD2,TGTGCCAGCAGCCCTCCTCTAGCGGGAGAGGGGGATGAGCAGTTCTTC,CASSPPLAGEGDEQFF
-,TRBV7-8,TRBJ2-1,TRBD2,TGTGCCAGCACCACTTGGGCGGGAGTTGTCAACAATGAGCAGTTCTTC,CASTTWAGVVNNEQFF
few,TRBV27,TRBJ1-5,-,TGTGCCAGCAGTCCGGGGATTCAAGGCGATCAGCCCCAGCATTTT,CASSPGIQGDQPQHF
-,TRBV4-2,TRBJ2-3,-,TGTGCCAGCAGCCCCGGGCGGGGACCCCCGACAGATACGCAGTATTTT,CASSPGRGPPTDTQYF
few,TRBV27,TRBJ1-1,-,TGTGCCAGCAGTTTAAATACAGGGAACACTGAAGCTTTCTTT,CASSLNTGNTEAFF
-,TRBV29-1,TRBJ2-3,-,TGCAGCGGTCGACAGGATACGCAGTATTTT,CSGRQDTQYF
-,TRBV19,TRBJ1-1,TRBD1,TGTGCCAGTAGTCTAGGACAGGGGGACACTGAAGCTTTCTTT,CASSLGQGDTEAFF
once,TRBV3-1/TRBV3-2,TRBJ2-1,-,TGTGCCAGCAGCCAAGGATTAGTCGGGAGACGGAATAATGAGCAGTTCTTC,CASSQGLVGRRNNEQFF
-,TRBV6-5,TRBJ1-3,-,TGTGCCAGCAGACAACAGAGCTCTGGAAACACCATATATTTT,CASRQQSSGNTIYF
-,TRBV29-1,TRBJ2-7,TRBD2,TGCAGCTATCTTGGGTCTAGCGGAGATGGGACCTACGAGCAGTACTTC,CSYLGSSGDGTYEQYF
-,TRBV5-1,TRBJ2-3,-,TGCGCCAGCAGAGAAGAGGGGAGGAACACAGATACGCAGTATTTT,CASREEGRNTDTQYF
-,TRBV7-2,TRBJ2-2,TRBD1,TGTGCCAGCAGCTCTTCGCCGGACAGGGGGGGCAACACCGGGGAGCTGTTTTTT,CASSSSPDRGGNTGELFF
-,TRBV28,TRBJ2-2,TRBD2,TGTGCCAGCAGACGAGGGACTAGCGGGGGGCTCGGGGAGCTGTTTTTT,CASRRGTSGGLGELFF
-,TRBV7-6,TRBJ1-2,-,TGTGCCAGCAGCTTTAGTTCGGCTAACTATGGCTACACCTTC,CASSFSSANYGYTF
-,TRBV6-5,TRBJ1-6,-,TGTGCCAGCAGTTCCACCAGGGCCACTCCGGATCCCCTCCACTTT,CASSSTRATPDPLHF